The 6 T cell receptor beta chains in this list originate from one sample, sequenced in a study of PD-L1 blockade in urothelial cancer. The sample's time point: peripheral blood 6 weeks after treatment start. The table came from immunoSEQ multiplex PCR; TCRdb's copy has only in-frame clones and leaves some out. The data contain 45,000 to 55,000 clones, around 86% of them seen just once; the ten biggest clones take up 8% to 13%. The input for sequencing was PBMCs, taken around atezolizumab (anti-PD-L1) treatment. The receptors shown here come from a man between 60 and 75 years old with urothelial cancer.

The chain combines TRBV2 with TRBJ2-7, with 7 positions matching TRBD1. CDR3 length equals 14 residues. V lost 4 bases to trimming and J lost 4 bases; unmatched junction nucleotides: 7. The V gene's germline CDR1 is SNHLY and CDR2 FYNNEI. The CDR3 protein is CASSAQGDRYEQYF. The CDR3 DNA reads TGTGCCAGCAGTGCTCAGGGGGATAGGTACGAGCAGTACTTC.

The V gene is TRBV7-8, the J gene TRBJ1-2; D remains ambiguous. This CDR3 is built from 16 residues. Trimming took 5 bases from V and 4 from J, leaving 20 bases between them. Germline V CDR1 and CDR2: SGHVS, FQNEAQ. DNA for the CDR3: TGTGCCAGCAGCCCAAGTTATGAGGACGAGGGCTATGGCTACACCTTC. This codes for CASSPSYEDEGYGYTF.

The CDR3 loop reads CASSRASFTSTDTQYF. The CDR3 coding sequence is TGTGCCAGCAGTCGAGCTAGCTTTACTAGCACAGATACGCAGTATTTT. The chain carries TRBV28 and TRBJ2-3; possible D gene TRBD2, 5 bases. The CDR3 is 16 residues long. The V end was cut by 5 bases, the J end by 0 bases, with 15 bases between. The V gene's germline CDR1 is MDHEN and CDR2 SYDVKM.

The chain uses TRBV11-2 and TRBJ2-5; a possible D gene is TRBD1 (6 bases). The CDR3 loop spans 14 amino acids. Trimming shortened V by 3 bases and J by 4 bases, and 12 bases separated the two germline ends. CDR1 and CDR2 from the germline V gene are SGHAT and FQNNGV. The CDR3 loop reads CASSFNRVSETQYF. The CDR3 DNA reads as TGTGCCAGCAGCTTCAACAGGGTTTCAGAGACCCAGTACTTC.

The chain joins TRBV19 to TRBJ2-3, with TRBD2 as a possible D gene (5 bases). Germline V gene sequence: CDR1 LNHDA, CDR2 SQIVND (reference sequence). The CDR3 sequence is 14 residues long. V was clipped by 4 bases and J by 3 bases, with 11 bases between them. CDR3 sequence (DNA): TGTGCCAGTAGTAGCGGGTGGGAAACAGATACGCAGTATTTT. This encodes CASSSGWETDTQYF. The full variable domain, its missing parts supplied by reference TRBV19 and TRBJ2-3, is DGGITQSPKYLFRKEGQNVTLSCEQNLNHDAMYWYRQDPGQGLRLIYYSQIVNDFQKGDIAEGYSVSREKKESFPLTVTSAQKNPTAFYLCASSSGWETDTQYFGPGTRLTVL.

The chain uses TRBV15 and TRBJ2-7, with 12 nucleotides matching TRBD2. V was clipped by 0 bases and J by 2 bases; unmatched bases: 2. The CDR3 totals 16 residues. Per germline, CDR1 LNHNV and CDR2 YYDKDF (reference sequence). The CDR3 DNA is TGTGCCACCAGCAGAGATAGACTAGCGGGGGCCTACGAGCAGTACTTC. This codes for CATSRDRLAGAYEQYF.